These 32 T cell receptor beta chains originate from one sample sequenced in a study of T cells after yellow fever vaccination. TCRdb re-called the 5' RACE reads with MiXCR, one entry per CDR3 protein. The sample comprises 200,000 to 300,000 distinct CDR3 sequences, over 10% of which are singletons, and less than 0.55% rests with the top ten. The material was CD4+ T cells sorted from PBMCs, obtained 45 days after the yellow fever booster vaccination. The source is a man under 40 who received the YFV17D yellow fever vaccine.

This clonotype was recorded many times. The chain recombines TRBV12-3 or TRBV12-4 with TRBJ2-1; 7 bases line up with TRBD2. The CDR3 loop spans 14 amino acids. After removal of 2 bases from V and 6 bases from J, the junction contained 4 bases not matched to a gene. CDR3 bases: TGTGCCAGCAGTTTACAGACTAGCCCCAATGAGCAGTTCTTC. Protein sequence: CASSLQTSPNEQFF.

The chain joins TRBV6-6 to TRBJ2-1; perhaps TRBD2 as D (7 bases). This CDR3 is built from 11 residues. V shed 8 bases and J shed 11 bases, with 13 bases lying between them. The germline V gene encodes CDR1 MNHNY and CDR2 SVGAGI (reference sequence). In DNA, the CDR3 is TGTGCCAGCGGGGGGGACATGAAGCAGTTCTTC. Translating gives CASGGDMKQFF.

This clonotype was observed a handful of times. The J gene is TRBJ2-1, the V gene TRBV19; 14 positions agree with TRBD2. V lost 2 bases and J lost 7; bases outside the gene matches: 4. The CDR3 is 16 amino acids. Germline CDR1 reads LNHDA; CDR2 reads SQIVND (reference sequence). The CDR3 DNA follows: TGTGCCAGTAGTATAACCGGGACTAGCGGGAGAAATGAGCAGTTCTTC. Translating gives CASSITGTSGRNEQFF.

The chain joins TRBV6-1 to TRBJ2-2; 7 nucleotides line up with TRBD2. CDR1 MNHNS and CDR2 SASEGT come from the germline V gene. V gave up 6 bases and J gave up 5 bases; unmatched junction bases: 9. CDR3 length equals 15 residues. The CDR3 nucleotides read TGTGCCAGCAGCCCGACGCGGGAGCGAACCGGGGAGCTGTTTTTT. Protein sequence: CASSPTRERTGELFF.

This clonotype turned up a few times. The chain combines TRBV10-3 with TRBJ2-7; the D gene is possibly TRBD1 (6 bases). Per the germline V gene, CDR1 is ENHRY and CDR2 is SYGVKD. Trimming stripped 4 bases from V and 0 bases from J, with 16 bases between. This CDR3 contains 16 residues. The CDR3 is CAISGFRGSDSYEQYF. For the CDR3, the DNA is TGTGCCATCAGTGGTTTTAGGGGGAGTGACTCCTACGAGCAGTACTTC.

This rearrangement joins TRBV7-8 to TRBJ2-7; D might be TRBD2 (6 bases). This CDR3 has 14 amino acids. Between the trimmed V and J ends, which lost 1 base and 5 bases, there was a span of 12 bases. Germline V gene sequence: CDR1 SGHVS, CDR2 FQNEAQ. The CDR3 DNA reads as TGTGCCAGCAGCTTAGGGACTACGGGCAACGAGCAGTACTTC. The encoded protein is CASSLGTTGNEQYF.

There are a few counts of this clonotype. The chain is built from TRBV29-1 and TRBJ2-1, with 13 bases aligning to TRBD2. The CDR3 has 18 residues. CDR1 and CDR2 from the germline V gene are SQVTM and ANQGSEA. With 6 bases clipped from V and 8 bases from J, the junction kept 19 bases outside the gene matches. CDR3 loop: CSVEGTNSRLAGGDEQFF. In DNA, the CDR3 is TGCAGCGTGGAGGGGACAAACTCCAGACTAGCGGGAGGAGATGAGCAGTTCTTC.

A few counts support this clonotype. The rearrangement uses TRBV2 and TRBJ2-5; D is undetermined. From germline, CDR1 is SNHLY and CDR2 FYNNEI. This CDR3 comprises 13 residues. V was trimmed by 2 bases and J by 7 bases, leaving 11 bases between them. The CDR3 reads CASSEKLSGTQYF. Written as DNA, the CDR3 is TGTGCCAGCAGTGAAAAGTTATCGGGGACCCAGTACTTC.

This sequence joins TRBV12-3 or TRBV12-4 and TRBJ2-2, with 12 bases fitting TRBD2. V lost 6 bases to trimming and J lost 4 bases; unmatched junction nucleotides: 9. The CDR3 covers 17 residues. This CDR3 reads CASRRTLAGGPTGELFF. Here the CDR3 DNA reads TGTGCCAGCAGGCGTACGCTAGCGGGAGGGCCCACCGGGGAGCTGTTTTTT.

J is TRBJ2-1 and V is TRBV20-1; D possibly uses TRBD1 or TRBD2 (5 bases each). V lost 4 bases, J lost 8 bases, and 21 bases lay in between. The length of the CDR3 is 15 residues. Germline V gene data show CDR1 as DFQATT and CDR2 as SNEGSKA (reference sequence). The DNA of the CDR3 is TGCAGTGCTACGGGACCCACTGCAGCTCTGGATGAGCAGTTCTTC. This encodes CSATGPTAALDEQFF.

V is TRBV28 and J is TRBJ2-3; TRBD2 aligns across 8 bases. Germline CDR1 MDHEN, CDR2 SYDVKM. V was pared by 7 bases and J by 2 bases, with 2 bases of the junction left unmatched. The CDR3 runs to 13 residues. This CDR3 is CASTGRATDTQYF. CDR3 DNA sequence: TGTGCCAGCACCGGGAGGGCCACAGATACGCAGTATTTT.

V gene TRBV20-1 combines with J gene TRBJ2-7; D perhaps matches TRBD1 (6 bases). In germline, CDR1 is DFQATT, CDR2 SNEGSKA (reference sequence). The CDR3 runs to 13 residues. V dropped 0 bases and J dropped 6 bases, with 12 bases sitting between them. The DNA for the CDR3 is TGCAGTGCTAGAGAAGCGGCGACAGGCGAGCAGTACTTC. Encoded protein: CSAREAATGEQYF.

Written as DNA, the CDR3 is TGTGCCAGCAGTTATAAGAACACCGGGGAGCTGTTTTTT. Translation: CASSYKNTGELFF. J is TRBJ2-2 and V is TRBV6-6; D gene uncertain. The V end was cut by 3 bases, the J end by 1 base, with 3 bases between. This CDR3 comprises 13 residues. Germline assignment: CDR1 MNHNY and CDR2 SVGAGI (reference sequence).

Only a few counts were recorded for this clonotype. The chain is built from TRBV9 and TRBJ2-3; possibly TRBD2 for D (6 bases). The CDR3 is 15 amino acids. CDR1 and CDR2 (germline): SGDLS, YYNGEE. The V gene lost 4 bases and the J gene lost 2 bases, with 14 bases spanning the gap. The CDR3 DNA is TGTGCCAGCAGCTCGGGACTGCTCCTCACAGATACGCAGTATTTT. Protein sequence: CASSSGLLLTDTQYF.

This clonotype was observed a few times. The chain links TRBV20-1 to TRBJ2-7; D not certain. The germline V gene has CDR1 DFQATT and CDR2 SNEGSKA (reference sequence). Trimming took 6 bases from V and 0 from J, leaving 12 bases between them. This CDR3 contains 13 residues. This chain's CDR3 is CSARRSYSYEQYF. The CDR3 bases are TGCAGTGCGAGGCGATCGTACTCCTACGAGCAGTACTTC.

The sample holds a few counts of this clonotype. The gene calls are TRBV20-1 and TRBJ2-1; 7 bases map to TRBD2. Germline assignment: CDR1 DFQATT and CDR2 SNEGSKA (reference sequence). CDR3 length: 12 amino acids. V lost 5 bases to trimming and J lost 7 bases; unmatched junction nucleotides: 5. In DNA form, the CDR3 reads TGCAGTGCTCGCGGGGGAACGAATGAGCAGTTCTTC. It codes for CSARGGTNEQFF.

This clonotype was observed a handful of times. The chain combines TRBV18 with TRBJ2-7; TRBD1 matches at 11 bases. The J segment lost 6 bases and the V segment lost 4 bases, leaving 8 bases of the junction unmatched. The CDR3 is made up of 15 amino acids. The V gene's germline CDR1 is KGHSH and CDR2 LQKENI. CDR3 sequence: CASSRGTGGSVEQYF. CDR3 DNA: TGTGCCAGCTCACGCGGGACAGGGGGATCGGTCGAGCAGTACTTC.

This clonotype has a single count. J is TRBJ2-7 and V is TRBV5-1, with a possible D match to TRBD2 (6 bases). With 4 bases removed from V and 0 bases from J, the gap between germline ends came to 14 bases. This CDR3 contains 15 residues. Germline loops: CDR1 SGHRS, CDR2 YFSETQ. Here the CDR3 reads CASSGRDSGSYEQYF. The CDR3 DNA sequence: TGCGCCAGCAGCGGCCGGGACTCGGGCTCCTACGAGCAGTACTTC.

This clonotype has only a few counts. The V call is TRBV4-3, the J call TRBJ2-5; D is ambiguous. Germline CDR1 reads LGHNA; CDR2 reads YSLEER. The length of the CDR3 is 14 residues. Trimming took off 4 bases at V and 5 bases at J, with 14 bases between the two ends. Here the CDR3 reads CASSPSMELETQYF. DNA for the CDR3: TGCGCCAGCAGCCCCAGTATGGAACTCGAGACCCAGTACTTC.

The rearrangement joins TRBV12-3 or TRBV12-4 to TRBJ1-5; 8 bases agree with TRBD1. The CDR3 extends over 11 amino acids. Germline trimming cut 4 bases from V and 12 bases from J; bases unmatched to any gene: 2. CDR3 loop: CASSSGTGQHF. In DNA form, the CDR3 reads TGTGCCAGCAGTTCGGGGACAGGCCAGCATTTT.

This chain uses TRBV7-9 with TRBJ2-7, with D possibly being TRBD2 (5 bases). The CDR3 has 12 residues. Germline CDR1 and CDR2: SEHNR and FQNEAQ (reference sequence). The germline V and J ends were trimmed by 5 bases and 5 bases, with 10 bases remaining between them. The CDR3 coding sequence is TGTGCCAGCAGCCCCGGGGTCCACGAGCAGTACTTC. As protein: CASSPGVHEQYF.

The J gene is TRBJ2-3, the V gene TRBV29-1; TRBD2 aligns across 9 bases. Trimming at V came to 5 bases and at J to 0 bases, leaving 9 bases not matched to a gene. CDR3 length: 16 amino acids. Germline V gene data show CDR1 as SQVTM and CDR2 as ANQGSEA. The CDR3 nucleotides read TGCAGCGTTTCCCATGGGCGGGAGGGCAGCACAGATACGCAGTATTTT. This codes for CSVSHGREGSTDTQYF.

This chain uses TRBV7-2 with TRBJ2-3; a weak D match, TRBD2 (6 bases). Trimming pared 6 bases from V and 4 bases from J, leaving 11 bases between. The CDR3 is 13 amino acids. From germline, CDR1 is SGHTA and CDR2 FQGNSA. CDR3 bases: TGTGCCAGCAGGCAGGGAGGTCCAGATACGCAGTATTTT. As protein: CASRQGGPDTQYF.

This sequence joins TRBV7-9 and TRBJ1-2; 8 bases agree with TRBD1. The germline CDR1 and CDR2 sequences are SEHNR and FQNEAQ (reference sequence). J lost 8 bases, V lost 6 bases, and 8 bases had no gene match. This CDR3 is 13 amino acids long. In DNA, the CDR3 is TGTGCCAGCAGGGCTGGACAGGGCGGCGGCTACACCTTC. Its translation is CASRAGQGGGYTF.

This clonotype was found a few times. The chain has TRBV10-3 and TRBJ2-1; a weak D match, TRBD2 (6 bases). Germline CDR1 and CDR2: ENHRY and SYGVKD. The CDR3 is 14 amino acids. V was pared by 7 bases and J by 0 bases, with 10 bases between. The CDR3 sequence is CAIKGGNSYNEQFF. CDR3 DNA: TGTGCCATCAAGGGCGGGAACTCCTACAATGAGCAGTTCTTC.

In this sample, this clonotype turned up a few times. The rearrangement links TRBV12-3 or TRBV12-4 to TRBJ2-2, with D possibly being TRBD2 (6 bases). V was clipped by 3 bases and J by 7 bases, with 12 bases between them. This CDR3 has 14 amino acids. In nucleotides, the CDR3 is TGTGCCAGCAGTTTCGGGGCGGAGGGCGGGGAGCTGTTTTTT. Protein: CASSFGAEGGELFF.

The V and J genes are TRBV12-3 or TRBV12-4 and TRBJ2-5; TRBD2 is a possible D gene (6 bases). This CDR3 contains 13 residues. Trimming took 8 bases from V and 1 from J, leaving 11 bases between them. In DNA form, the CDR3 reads TGTGCCAGCCGTGGTAGCGGCCAAGAGACCCAGTACTTC. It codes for CASRGSGQETQYF.

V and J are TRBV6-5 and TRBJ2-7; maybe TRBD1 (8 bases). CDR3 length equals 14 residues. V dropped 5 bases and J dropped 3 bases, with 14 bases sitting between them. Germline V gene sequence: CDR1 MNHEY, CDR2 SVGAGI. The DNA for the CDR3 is TGTGCCAGCAGTCACACAGGGGGGGGCTACGAGCAGTACTTC. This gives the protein CASSHTGGGYEQYF.

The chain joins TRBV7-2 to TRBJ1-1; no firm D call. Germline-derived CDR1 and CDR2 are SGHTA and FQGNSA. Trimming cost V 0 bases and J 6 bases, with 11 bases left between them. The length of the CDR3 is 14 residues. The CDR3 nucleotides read TGTGCCAGCAGCTTAGCCGGCCCGAGGGCTGAAGCTTTCTTT. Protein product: CASSLAGPRAEAFF. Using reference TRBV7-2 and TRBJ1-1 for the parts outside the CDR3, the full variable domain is GAGVSQSPSNKVTEKGKDVELRCDPISGHTALYWYRQSLGQGLEFLIYFQGNSAPDKSGLPSDRFSAERTGGSVSTLTIQRTQQEDSAVYLCASSLAGPRAEAFFGQGTRLTVV.

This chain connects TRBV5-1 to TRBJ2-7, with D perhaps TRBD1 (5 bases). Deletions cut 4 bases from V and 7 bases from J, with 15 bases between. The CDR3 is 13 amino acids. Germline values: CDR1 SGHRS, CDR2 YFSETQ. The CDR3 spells CASSKTEQREQYF. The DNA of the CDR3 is TGCGCCAGCAGCAAGACAGAGCAGAGGGAGCAGTACTTC.

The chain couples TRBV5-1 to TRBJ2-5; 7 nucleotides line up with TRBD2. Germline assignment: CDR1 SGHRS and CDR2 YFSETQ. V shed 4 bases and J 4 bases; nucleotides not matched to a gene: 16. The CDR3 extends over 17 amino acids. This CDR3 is CASSPGLSVLLGETQYF. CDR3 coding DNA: TGCGCCAGCAGCCCGGGACTATCGGTCCTGTTAGGAGAGACCCAGTACTTC.

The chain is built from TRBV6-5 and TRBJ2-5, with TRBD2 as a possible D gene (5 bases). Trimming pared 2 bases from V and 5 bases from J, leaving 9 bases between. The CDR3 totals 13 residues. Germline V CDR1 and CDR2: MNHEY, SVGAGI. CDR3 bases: TGTGCCAGCAGTTACCGTAGGGAGGAGACCCAGTACTTC. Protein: CASSYRREETQYF.